This record looks at one T cell receptor (beta chain) sequence and its context. The target of this receptor is not known. The input lacks base qualities; no much larger clone sits a single base away. TCRbeta CDR3 regions were amplified from genomic DNA using the immunoSEQ Assay, a bias-controlled multiplex PCR. From the authors' description of their analysis: The number of nucleated cells in each sample was estimated by amplification of reference gene primers within the assay. To quantify the absolute abundance of each unique TCRbeta CDR3 rearrangement, sequence reads were collapsed and filtered. For each sample, productive Simpson clonality was calculated as the square root of Simpson's diversity index over productive rearrangements. Entries here come from immuneACCESS through TCRdb and include only in-frame sequences with V and J called. Some clones fail to appear in such tables; in the studies checked, an unresolved V gene covers under half of the shortfall, and the cause of the remainder is unknown. That table furnishes V, J and clone size, whereas the DNA furnished D and trimming. This sample comprises approximately 110,000 clones, 85% of them detected only once. Clones ranked in the top ten supply about 3.9% of the sample.

This sample was taken from a study of blood T cell repertoires in COVID-19 (dated by TCRdb to 2020 to 2022). Looking at the study overall: Samples from collaborators originated in the United States, Italy and Spain and spanned both the acute and convalescent phases of COVID-19. The material from the prospective study consisted of cDNA or gDNA derived from T cells, B-cell-depleted T cells, or PBMCs. Deeply sampled blood TCRbeta repertoires from subjects exposed to, actively infected with, or recovered from COVID-19 were included in the dataset. A freely available public database, intended as a resource for researchers studying the immune response to SARS-CoV-2, is where the repertoires were released. Samples came from the ongoing ImmuneRACE study (first 160 participants) plus 1,254 subjects from 6 global collaborators. Nearly every sample came with metadata listing a de-identified subject ID, COVID-19 status, age in years and sex. Where available, HLA class I and class II types were taken from metadata supplied by the sample provider and were not determined by assay-based typing. What the research found in general, with its limitations: The amount of clinical and demographic metadata varied by source and participant and was provided uncurated.

Collaborating institutions collected whole blood in K2EDTA tubes following their own protocols. For TCRbeta analysis, collaborator samples were shipped as frozen whole blood, as isolated PBMCs, or as DNA extracted from either sample type. Reading the germline V gene gives CDR1 SGHTA and CDR2 FQGTGA. Taken from cysteine to phenylalanine, the CDR3 has 15 residues. Only the CDR3 DNA is retained, 45 bases long and in frame from the first base. V lost 2 bases and J lost 5 bases, and the count of bases not matched to a germline gene is 8. This TCR was recovered from a man aged 50 or older with acute or convalescent COVID-19. The chain employs TRBV7-3 and TRBJ2-5; TRBD2 agrees with 7 junctional bases. The sequenced sample consisted of peripheral blood. The nucleotide sequence reads TGTGCCAGCAGCTTAGGGGACTATGATAGGGAGACCCAGTACTTC. Its coded protein is CASSLGDYDRETQYF.